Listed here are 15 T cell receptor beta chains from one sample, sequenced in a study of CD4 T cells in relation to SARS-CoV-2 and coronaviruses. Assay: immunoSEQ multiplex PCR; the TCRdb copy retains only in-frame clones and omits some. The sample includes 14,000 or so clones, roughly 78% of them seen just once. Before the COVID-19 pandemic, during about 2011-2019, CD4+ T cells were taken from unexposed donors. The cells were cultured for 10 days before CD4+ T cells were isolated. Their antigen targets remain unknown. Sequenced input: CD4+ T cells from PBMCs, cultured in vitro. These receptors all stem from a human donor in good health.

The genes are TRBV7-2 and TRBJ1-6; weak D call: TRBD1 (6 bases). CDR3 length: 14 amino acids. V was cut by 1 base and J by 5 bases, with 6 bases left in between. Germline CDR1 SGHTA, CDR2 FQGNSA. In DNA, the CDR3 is TGTGCCAGCAGCTTAGGGACAGATAATTCACCCCTCCACTTT. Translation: CASSLGTDNSPLHF.

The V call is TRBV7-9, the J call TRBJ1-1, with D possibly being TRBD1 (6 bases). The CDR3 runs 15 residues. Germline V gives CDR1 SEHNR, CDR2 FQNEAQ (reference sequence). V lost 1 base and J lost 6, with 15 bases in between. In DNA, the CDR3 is TGTGCCAGCAGCTTAGTCCGGGGGCAGGTATCTGAAGCTTTCTTT. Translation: CASSLVRGQVSEAFF.

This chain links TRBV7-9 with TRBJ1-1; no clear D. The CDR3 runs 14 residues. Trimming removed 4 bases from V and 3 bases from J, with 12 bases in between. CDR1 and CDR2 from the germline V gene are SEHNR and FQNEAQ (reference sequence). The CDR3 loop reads CASSSPAMDTEAFF. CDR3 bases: TGTGCCAGCAGCTCCCCAGCTATGGACACTGAAGCTTTCTTT.

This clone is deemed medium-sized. The CDR3 is CASSVSVNTEAFF. As DNA, the CDR3 is TGTGCCAGCAGCGTATCGGTGAACACTGAAGCTTTCTTT. The chain employs TRBV7-3 and TRBJ1-1; unclear D gene. V was clipped by 5 bases and J by 0 bases, with 7 bases between them. The CDR3 is 13 amino acids. Germline V gene data show CDR1 as SGHTA and CDR2 as FQGTGA.

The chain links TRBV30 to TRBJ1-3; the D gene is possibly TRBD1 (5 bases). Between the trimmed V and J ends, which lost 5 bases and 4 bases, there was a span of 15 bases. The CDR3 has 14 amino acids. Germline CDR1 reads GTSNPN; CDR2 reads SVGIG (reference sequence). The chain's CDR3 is CAWAPQGIGNTIYF. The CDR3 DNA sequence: TGTGCCTGGGCCCCTCAGGGAATCGGAAACACCATATATTTT.

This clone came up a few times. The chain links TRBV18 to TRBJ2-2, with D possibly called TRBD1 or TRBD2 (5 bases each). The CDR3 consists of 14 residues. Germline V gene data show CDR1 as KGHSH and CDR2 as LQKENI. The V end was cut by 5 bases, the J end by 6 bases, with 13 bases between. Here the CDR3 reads CASSSTVGAGELFF. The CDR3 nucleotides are TGTGCCAGCTCATCGACGGTGGGGGCCGGGGAGCTGTTTTTT.

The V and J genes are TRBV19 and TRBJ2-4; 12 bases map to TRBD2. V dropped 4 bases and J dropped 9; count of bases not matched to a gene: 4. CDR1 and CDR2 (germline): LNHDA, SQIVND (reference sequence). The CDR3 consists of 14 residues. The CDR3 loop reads CASSTTSGGVIQYF. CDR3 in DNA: TGTGCCAGTAGTACGACTAGCGGGGGCGTCATTCAGTACTTC.

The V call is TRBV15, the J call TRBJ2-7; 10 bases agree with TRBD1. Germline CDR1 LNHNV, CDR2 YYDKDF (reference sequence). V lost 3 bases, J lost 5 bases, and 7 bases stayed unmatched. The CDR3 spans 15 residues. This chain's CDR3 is CATSSRTGGLDEQYF. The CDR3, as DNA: TGTGCCACCAGCAGCCGGACAGGGGGGTTGGACGAGCAGTACTTC. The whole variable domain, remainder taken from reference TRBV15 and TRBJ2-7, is DAMVIQNPRYQVTQFGKPVTLSCSQTLNHNVMYWYQQKSSQAPKLLFHYYDKDFNNEADTPDNFQSRRPNTSFCFLDIRSPGLGDTAMYLCATSSRTGGLDEQYFGPGTRLTVT.

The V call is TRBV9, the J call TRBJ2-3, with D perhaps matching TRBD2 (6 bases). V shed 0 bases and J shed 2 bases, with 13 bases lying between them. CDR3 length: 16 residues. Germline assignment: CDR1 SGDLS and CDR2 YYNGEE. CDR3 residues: CASSVGVRRDTDTQYF. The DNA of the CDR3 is TGTGCCAGCAGCGTAGGGGTGCGGCGGGACACAGATACGCAGTATTTT.

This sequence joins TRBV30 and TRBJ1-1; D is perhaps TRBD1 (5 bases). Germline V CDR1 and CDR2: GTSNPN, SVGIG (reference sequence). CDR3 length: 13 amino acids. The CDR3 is CGGTVRMNTEAFF. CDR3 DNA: TGTGGCGGGACGGTGAGGATGAACACTGAAGCTTTCTTT.

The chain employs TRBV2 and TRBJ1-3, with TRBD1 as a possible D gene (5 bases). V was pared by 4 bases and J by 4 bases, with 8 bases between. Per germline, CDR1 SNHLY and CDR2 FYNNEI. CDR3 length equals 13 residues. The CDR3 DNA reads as TGTGCCAGCAGTGCCAGGGCGGGAAACACCATATATTTT. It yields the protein CASSARAGNTIYF.

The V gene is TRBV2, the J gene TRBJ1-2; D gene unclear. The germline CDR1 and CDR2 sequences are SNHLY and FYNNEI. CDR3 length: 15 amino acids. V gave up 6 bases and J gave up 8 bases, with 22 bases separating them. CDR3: CASSLVPGETGGYTF. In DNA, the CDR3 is TGTGCCAGCAGCCTTGTACCCGGAGAGACCGGGGGCTACACCTTC. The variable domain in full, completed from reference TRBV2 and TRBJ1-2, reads EPEVTQTPSHQVTQMGQEVILRCVPISNHLYFYWYRQILGQKVEFLVSFYNNEISEKSEIFDDQFSVERPDGSNFTLKIRSTKLEDSAMYFCASSLVPGETGGYTFGSGTRLTVV.

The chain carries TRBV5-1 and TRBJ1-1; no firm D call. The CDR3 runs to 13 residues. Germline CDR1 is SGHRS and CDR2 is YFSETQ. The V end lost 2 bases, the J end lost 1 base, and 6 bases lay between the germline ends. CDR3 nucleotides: TGCGCCAGCAGCTTCAACAGGAACACTGAAGCTTTCTTT. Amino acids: CASSFNRNTEAFF.

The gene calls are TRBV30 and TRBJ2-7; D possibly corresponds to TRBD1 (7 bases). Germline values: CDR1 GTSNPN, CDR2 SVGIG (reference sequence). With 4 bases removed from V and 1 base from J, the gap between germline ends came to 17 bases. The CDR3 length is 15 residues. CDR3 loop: CAWTRGAPHSYEQYF. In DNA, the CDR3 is TGTGCCTGGACCAGGGGGGCGCCACATTCCTACGAGCAGTACTTC.

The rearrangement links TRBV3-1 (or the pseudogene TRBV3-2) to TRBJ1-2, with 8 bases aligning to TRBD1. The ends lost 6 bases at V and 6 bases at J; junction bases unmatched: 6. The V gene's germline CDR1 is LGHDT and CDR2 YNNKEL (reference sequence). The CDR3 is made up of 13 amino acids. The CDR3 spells CASSQTGDNGYTF. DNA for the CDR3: TGTGCCAGCAGTCAGACAGGGGATAATGGCTACACCTTC.